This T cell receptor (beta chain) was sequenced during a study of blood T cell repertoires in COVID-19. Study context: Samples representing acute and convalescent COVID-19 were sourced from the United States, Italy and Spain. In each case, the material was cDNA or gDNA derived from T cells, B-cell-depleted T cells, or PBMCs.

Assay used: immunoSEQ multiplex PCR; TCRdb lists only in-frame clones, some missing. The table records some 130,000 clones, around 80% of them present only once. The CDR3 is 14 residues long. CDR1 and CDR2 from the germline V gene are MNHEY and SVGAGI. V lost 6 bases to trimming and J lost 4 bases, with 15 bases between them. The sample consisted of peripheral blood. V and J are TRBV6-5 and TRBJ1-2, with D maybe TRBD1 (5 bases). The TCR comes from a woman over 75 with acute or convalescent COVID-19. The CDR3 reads CASSRSGVGYGYTF. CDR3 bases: TGTGCCAGCAGCCGTTCGGGGGTAGGCTATGGCTACACCTTC.